Below, 25 T cell receptor beta chains from the same sample are listed, as sequenced in a study of spatial heterogeneity in lung cancer. TCRdb itself ran the 5' RACE reads through MiXCR, one entry per CDR3 protein. This sample has some 11,000 distinct CDR3 sequences, with roughly 3.5% found just once. Time point specified: sample taken at primary tumor resection. Extraction of whole RNA from tumor, nontumor lung or frozen PBMC preceded unsorted sequencing. Sample: PBMCs, taken at surgery. The receptors were sampled from a female donor with early-stage non-small cell lung cancer.

This clonotype was recorded many times. This beta chain is a stray read from a library made for alpha chains; its abundance is not meaningful. The rearrangement links TRBV29-1 to TRBJ2-7, with D perhaps given as TRBD1 or TRBD2 (6 bases each). Germline V gives CDR1 SQVTM, CDR2 ANQGSEA. CDR3 length: 11 amino acids. Trimming shortened V by 5 bases and J by 6 bases, and 11 bases separated the two germline ends. The CDR3 reads CSVRGVGEQYF. The CDR3 DNA is TGCAGCGTTAGGGGGGTCGGCGAGCAGTACTTC.

This clonotype was found a few times. A library prepared for alpha chains yielded this beta chain as an off-target read; its size is of little meaning. This chain links TRBV7-2 with TRBJ2-1, with D unresolved. Germline CDR1 and CDR2: SGHTA and FQGNSA. Trimming stripped 1 base from V and 13 bases from J, with 8 bases between. The CDR3 covers 11 residues. The CDR3 sequence is CASSLELGQFF. The CDR3 DNA follows: TGTGCCAGCAGCTTAGAGCTGGGACAGTTCTTC.

This clonotype has a count of ten or more. For a library built for alpha chains, this beta chain is a stray read; little rests on its size. The chain combines TRBV2 with TRBJ1-5; possible D gene TRBD1, 5 bases. Per germline, CDR1 SNHLY and CDR2 FYNNEI. The V end lost 6 bases, the J end lost 3 bases, and 12 bases lay between the germline ends. The CDR3 is 14 amino acids. Written as DNA, the CDR3 is TGTGCCAGCAGGGACGACGGGGCCAATCAGCCCCAGCATTTT. It encodes CASRDDGANQPQHF.

Turning to this clonotype: This beta chain is an unintended read in a library built for alpha chains; its size means little. The V call is TRBV5-1, the J call TRBJ2-1, with D possibly being TRBD2 (5 bases). The CDR3 runs to 14 residues. V gave up 5 bases and J gave up 6 bases, with 15 bases separating them. Germline V CDR1 and CDR2: SGHRS, YFSETQ. The CDR3 DNA follows: TGCGCCAGCAGGCCCGTGGAAGGAGGCAATGAGCAGTTCTTC. It codes for CASRPVEGGNEQFF.

This clonotype is judged medium-sized (0.01 to 0.1%). Because this beta chain is a stray read in a library intended to capture alpha chains, its abundance should not be given much weight. The chain employs TRBV25-1 and TRBJ2-1; 8 bases map to TRBD2. Germline V gene sequence: CDR1 MGHDK, CDR2 SYGVNS. The CDR3 is 15 residues long. V shed 4 bases, J shed 5 bases, and the junction held 7 bases outside the gene matches. The CDR3 is CASSVLAGTDNEQFF. The CDR3, as DNA: TGTGCCAGCAGTGTGCTAGCGGGCACTGACAATGAGCAGTTCTTC.

Comments on this clonotype: This beta chain is off target for a library built for alpha chains, so its abundance means little. This rearrangement joins TRBV7-8 to TRBJ1-2; no clear D gene. The CDR3 covers 15 residues. Per the germline V gene, CDR1 is SGHVS and CDR2 is FQNEAQ. Trimming removed 1 base from V and 5 bases from J, with 14 bases in between. CDR3 protein: CASSLVWQDWYGYTF. CDR3 in DNA: TGTGCCAGCAGCTTAGTCTGGCAGGATTGGTATGGCTACACCTTC.

This clonotype showed up many times. This beta chain is a stray sequence in a library constructed for alpha chains; its clone size is not meaningful. The chain joins TRBV7-9 to TRBJ2-7; D ambiguous. Germline V gene data show CDR1 as SEHNR and CDR2 as FQNEAQ (reference sequence). The CDR3 covers 13 residues. Trimming left V 3 bases short and J 7 bases short, with 13 bases between. CDR3 protein: CASSLDELEEQYF. The CDR3, as DNA: TGTGCCAGCAGCTTGGATGAACTCGAGGAGCAGTACTTC.

This clonotype was recorded at least ten times. The size of this beta chain means little, since it is a stray read in a library made for alpha chains. The V call is TRBV20-1, the J call TRBJ1-3; no clear D. Per the germline V gene, CDR1 is DFQATT and CDR2 is SNEGSKA (reference sequence). V was pared by 7 bases and J by 0 bases, with 7 bases between. The CDR3 loop spans 12 amino acids. The CDR3: CSVRNSGNTIYF. The CDR3, as DNA: TGCAGTGTCCGGAACTCTGGAAACACCATATATTTT.

On this clonotype: Little can be read into the size of this beta chain, an off-target read in a library designed for alpha chains. CDR3 loop: CASSPRTGSGTEAFF. The CDR3, as DNA: TGTGCCAGCAGTCCCCGGACAGGCAGTGGCACTGAAGCTTTCTTT. This chain connects TRBV27 to TRBJ1-1, with 7 bases matching TRBD1. The CDR3 totals 15 residues. Germline CDR1 is MNHEY and CDR2 is SMNVEV (reference sequence). With 5 bases clipped from V and 4 bases from J, the junction kept 10 bases outside the gene matches.

This clonotype has a count of ten or more. Found in a library prepared for alpha chains, this beta chain is an off-target read, and its abundance has little meaning. The genes are TRBV5-1 and TRBJ2-1, with D tentatively TRBD1 or TRBD2 (6 bases each). Germline V lookup: CDR1 SGHRS, CDR2 YFSETQ. The V end was cut by 5 bases, the J end by 5 bases, with 14 bases between. The length of the CDR3 is 14 residues. CDR3 DNA: TGCGCCAGCAGTCGAAAGGGGGGTGACAATGAGCAGTTCTTC. This codes for CASSRKGGDNEQFF.

In this sample, this clonotype turned up many times. This beta chain is off target for a library built for alpha chains, so its abundance means little. V and J are TRBV10-3 and TRBJ2-3; tentatively, D is TRBD2 (6 bases). The CDR3 length is 14 residues. Germline CDR1 reads ENHRY; CDR2 reads SYGVKD. V lost 9 bases and J lost 2, with 15 bases in between. The CDR3 protein is CAINNGGTTDTQYF. Here the CDR3 DNA reads TGTGCCATAAATAATGGGGGGACCACAGATACGCAGTATTTT.

This clonotype was counted ten times or more. Found in a library prepared for alpha chains, this beta chain is an off-target read, and its abundance has little meaning. This chain uses TRBV14 with TRBJ1-5; perhaps TRBD1 as D (5 bases). Trimming removed 1 base from V and 4 bases from J, with 8 bases in between. Germline lookup yields CDR1 SGHDN and CDR2 FVKESK. CDR3 length: 14 residues. The CDR3 DNA reads as TGTGCCAGCAGCCAAGGGGGGGGAAATCAGCCCCAGCATTTT. It translates to CASSQGGGNQPQHF.

Remarks on this clonotype: Because this beta chain is a stray read in a library intended to capture alpha chains, its abundance should not be given much weight. The V and J genes are TRBV12-3 or TRBV12-4 and TRBJ1-1, with TRBD1 as a possible D gene (5 bases). V lost 6 bases and J lost 7, with 21 bases in between. The CDR3 length is 15 residues. CDR3 residues: CASSPRKAGASEAFF. CDR3 DNA sequence: TGTGCCAGCAGCCCCCGCAAAGCTGGGGCCAGTGAAGCTTTCTTT.

This clonotype has at least ten counts. Because this beta chain is a stray read in a library intended to capture alpha chains, its abundance should not be given much weight. This rearrangement joins TRBV10-3 to TRBJ2-7; tentatively, D is TRBD1 or TRBD2 (5 bases each). Germline values: CDR1 ENHRY, CDR2 SYGVKD. Between the trimmed V and J ends, which lost 0 bases and 0 bases, there was a span of 9 bases. This CDR3 comprises 15 residues. The CDR3 DNA reads TGTGCCATCAGTGAGTCCTCGGGACGCTCCTACGAGCAGTACTTC. Encoded protein: CAISESSGRSYEQYF.

This clonotype was found many times. Within a library made for alpha chains, this beta chain is off target, and its count is uninformative. The chain combines TRBV6-6 with TRBJ1-4; the D gene is possibly TRBD1 (5 bases). Germline V CDR1 and CDR2: MNHNY, SVGAGI (reference sequence). CDR3 length: 15 amino acids. Deletions cut 0 bases from V and 5 bases from J, with 10 bases between. DNA of the CDR3: TGTGCCAGCAGTTACTCGCAGACAGTCAATGAAAAACTGTTTTTT. It translates to CASSYSQTVNEKLFF.

This clonotype was counted many times. This beta chain is an off-target read within a library intended for alpha chains, so its frequency means little. The chain employs TRBV7-8 and TRBJ2-3; 10 bases are a match to TRBD2. V lost 5 bases to trimming and J lost 5 bases; unmatched junction nucleotides: 13. Per germline, CDR1 SGHVS and CDR2 FQNEAQ. The CDR3 covers 17 residues. CDR3 bases: TGTGCCAGCAGCCCAATTGGAAGCGGGAGGGCGGGAGATACGCAGTATTTT. Translation: CASSPIGSGRAGDTQYF.

This clonotype was detected only a few times. A library prepared for alpha chains yielded this beta chain as an off-target read; its size is of little meaning. The chain uses TRBV12-3 or TRBV12-4 and TRBJ2-7; D remains ambiguous. This CDR3 is 11 amino acids long. Trimming took 4 bases from V and 4 from J, leaving 5 bases between them. The CDR3 loop reads CASSSYYEQYF. CDR3 nucleotide sequence: TGTGCCAGCAGTTCGTATTACGAGCAGTACTTC.

This clonotype was seen repeatedly, ten times or more. This beta chain turned up in a library designed for alpha chains; as an off-target read, its abundance says little. V and J are TRBV7-3 and TRBJ2-1, with 7 positions matching TRBD1. The CDR3 is 13 residues long. Germline assignment: CDR1 SGHTA and CDR2 FQGTGA. Unmatched junction bases numbered 4, after V lost 4 bases and J lost 7 bases. The CDR3 DNA sequence: TGTGCCAGCAGCTCCTACAGGGGTAATGAGCAGTTCTTC. Protein product: CASSSYRGNEQFF.

This clonotype showed up many times. Since it is a stray read in a library aimed at alpha chains, this beta chain has a size that is not meaningful. The V gene is TRBV7-9, the J gene TRBJ2-3; 11 nucleotides align to TRBD2. There are 16 residues in the CDR3. Germline loops: CDR1 SEHNR, CDR2 FQNEAQ (reference sequence). Unmatched junction bases numbered 6, after V lost 5 bases and J lost 2 bases. The CDR3 protein is CASSDGTSGYTDTQYF. The CDR3 coding sequence is TGTGCCAGCAGCGACGGGACTAGCGGCTACACAGATACGCAGTATTTT.

This clonotype has at least ten counts. This beta chain is a stray sequence in a library constructed for alpha chains; its clone size is not meaningful. The chain combines TRBV20-1 with TRBJ2-3, with 8 bases identical to TRBD2. Trimming at V came to 4 bases and at J to 1 base, leaving 10 bases not matched to a gene. Germline loops: CDR1 DFQATT, CDR2 SNEGSKA (reference sequence). The length of the CDR3 is 16 residues. CDR3 sequence (DNA): TGCAGTGCTATGCAACTAGCGGAGACTGGCACAGATACGCAGTATTTT. This sequence encodes CSAMQLAETGTDTQYF.

This clonotype was seen a handful of times. The library was prepared for alpha chains; this beta chain is a stray read, so its frequency means little. The chain uses TRBV20-1 and TRBJ2-1; 8 bases are a match to TRBD2. Germline CDR1 reads DFQATT; CDR2 reads SNEGSKA (reference sequence). The trim removed 6 bases at V and 14 bases at J, leaving 9 bases unmatched. This CDR3 has 11 amino acids. The CDR3 here is CSALGLAREFF. Here the CDR3 DNA reads TGCAGTGCCCTTGGACTAGCCCGGGAGTTCTTC.

Worth noting for this clonotype: This beta chain slipped into a library made for alpha chains as a stray read, so its size is not meaningful. The V gene is TRBV2, the J gene TRBJ1-1; tentatively, D is TRBD1 (6 bases). The CDR3 is 14 residues long. Germline CDR1 SNHLY, CDR2 FYNNEI. V was shortened by 4 bases and J by 4 bases, with 13 bases between the two germline ends. CDR3 in amino acids: CASSVGGVGTEAFF. The CDR3 DNA follows: TGTGCCAGCAGTGTGGGGGGCGTTGGCACTGAAGCTTTCTTT.

This clonotype was seen many times. Because the library targeted alpha chains, this beta chain is an off-target read whose size means little. The chain joins TRBV7-2 to TRBJ2-3; tentative D call: TRBD2 (7 bases). The CDR3 runs to 15 residues. V lost 7 bases and J 1 base, leaving 15 bases between the germline ends. Germline V lookup: CDR1 SGHTA, CDR2 FQGNSA. The CDR3 region is CASMVGGGRTDTQYF. The CDR3, as DNA: TGTGCCAGCATGGTAGGGGGGGGCCGCACAGATACGCAGTATTTT.

Only a few counts were recorded for this clonotype. Since it is a stray read in a library aimed at alpha chains, this beta chain has a size that is not meaningful. The CDR3, as DNA: TGTGCCAGCAGCTCCCCGGACAGGGAAGGCCCTGAAGCTTTCTTT. Translated, it gives CASSSPDREGPEAFF. The gene calls are TRBV7-9 and TRBJ1-1, with TRBD1 matching over 8 bases. Unmatched junction bases numbered 10, after V lost 4 bases and J lost 6 bases. The CDR3 runs 15 residues. Per germline, CDR1 SEHNR and CDR2 FQNEAQ (reference sequence).

This clonotype has a handful of counts. Being off target in a library aimed at alpha chains, this beta chain has a size of little meaning. The chain uses TRBV20-1 and TRBJ1-6; TRBD1 matches at 8 bases. V dropped 0 bases and J dropped 0; count of bases not matched to a gene: 7. The germline V gene has CDR1 DFQATT and CDR2 SNEGSKA (reference sequence). The CDR3 contains 18 residues. As DNA, the CDR3 is TGCAGTGCTAGAGAGGTGGGACAGGCGAGCTCCTATAATTCACCCCTCCACTTT. This gives the protein CSAREVGQASSYNSPLHF.